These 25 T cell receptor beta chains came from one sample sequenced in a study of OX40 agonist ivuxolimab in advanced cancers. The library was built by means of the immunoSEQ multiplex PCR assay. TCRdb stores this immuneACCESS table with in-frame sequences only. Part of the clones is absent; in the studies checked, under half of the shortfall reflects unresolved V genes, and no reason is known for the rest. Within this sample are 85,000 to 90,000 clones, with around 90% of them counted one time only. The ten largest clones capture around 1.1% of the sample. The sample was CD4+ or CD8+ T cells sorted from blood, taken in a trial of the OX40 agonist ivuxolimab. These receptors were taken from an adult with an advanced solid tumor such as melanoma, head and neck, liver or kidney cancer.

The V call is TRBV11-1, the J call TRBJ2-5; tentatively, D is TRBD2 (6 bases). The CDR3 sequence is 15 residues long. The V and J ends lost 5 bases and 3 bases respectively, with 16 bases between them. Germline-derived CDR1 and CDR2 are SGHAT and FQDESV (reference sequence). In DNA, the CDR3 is TGTGCCAGCAGCAGAAATGCGGGATGGAAAGAGACCCAGTACTTC. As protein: CASSRNAGWKETQYF.

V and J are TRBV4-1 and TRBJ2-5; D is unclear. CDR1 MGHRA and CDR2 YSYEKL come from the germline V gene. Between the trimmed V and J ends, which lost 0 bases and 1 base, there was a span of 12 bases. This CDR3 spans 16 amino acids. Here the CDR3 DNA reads TGCGCCAGCAGCCAAGATGGCAGGAAGGGCCAAGAGACCCAGTACTTC. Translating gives CASSQDGRKGQETQYF.

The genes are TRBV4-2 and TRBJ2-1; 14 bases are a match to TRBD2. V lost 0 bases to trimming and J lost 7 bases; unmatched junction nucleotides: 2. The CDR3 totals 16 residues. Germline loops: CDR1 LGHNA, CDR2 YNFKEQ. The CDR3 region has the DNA TGTGCCAGCAGCCAAGATCGACTAGCGGGAGGGAATGAGCAGTTCTTC. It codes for CASSQDRLAGGNEQFF.

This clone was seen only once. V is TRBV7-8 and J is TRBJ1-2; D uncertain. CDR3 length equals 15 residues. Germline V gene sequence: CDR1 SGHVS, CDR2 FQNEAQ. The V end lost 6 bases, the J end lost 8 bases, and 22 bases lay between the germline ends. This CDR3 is CASSSSEYGVGGYTF. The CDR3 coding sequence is TGTGCCAGCAGTTCCTCAGAGTACGGGGTTGGGGGCTACACCTTC.

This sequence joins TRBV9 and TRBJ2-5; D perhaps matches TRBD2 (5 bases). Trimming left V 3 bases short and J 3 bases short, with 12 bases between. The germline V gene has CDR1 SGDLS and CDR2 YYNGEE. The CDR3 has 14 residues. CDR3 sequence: CASSAGPGKETQYF. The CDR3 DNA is TGTGCCAGCAGCGCGGGCCCCGGGAAAGAGACCCAGTACTTC. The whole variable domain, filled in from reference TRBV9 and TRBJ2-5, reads DSGVTQTPKHLITATGQRVTLRCSPRSGDLSVYWYQQSLDQGLQFLIQYYNGEERAKGNILERFSAQQFPDLHSELNLSSLELGDSALYFCASSAGPGKETQYFGPGTRLLVL.

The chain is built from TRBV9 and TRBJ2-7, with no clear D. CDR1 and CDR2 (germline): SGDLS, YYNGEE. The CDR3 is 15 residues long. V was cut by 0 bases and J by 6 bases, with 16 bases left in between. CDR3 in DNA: TGTGCCAGCAGCGTAGCCATGGGGAAAGGAGCCGAGCAGTACTTC. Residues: CASSVAMGKGAEQYF.

The CDR3 nucleotides read TGTGCCAGTAGTGCTACCCCTCGGGAACTTAATGAAAAACTGTTTTTT. Its protein product is CASSATPRELNEKLFF. The rearrangement uses TRBV19 and TRBJ1-4; no reliable D call. Deletions cut 5 bases from V and 4 bases from J, with 17 bases between. Germline V gives CDR1 LNHDA, CDR2 SQIVND (reference sequence). This CDR3 comprises 16 residues.

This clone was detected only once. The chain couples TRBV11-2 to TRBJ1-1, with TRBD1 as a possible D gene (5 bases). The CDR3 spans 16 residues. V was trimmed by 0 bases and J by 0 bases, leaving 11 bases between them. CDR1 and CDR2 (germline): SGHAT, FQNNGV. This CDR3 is CASSLEGAGVNTEAFF. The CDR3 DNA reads TGTGCCAGCAGCTTAGAAGGGGCGGGGGTGAACACTGAAGCTTTCTTT.

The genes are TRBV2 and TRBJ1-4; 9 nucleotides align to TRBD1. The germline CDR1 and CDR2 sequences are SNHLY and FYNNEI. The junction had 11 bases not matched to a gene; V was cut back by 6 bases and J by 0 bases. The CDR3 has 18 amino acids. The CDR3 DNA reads TGTGCCAGCAGCTCTACCGGGACAGGGCCTGCAACTAATGAAAAACTGTTTTTT. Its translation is CASSSTGTGPATNEKLFF.

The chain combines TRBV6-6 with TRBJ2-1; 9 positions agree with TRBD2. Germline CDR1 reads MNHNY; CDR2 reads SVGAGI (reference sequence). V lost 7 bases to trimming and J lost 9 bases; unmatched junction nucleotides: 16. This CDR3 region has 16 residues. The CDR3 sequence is CASKGAGGPLWGEQFF. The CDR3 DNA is TGTGCCAGCAAAGGGGCGGGAGGGCCTCTTTGGGGTGAGCAGTTCTTC.

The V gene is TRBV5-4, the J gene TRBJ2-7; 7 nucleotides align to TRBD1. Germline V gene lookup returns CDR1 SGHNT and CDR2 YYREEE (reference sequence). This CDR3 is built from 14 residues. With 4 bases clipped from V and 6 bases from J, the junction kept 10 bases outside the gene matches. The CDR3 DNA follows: TGTGCCAGCAGCATACAAGGGGGCGAGGGCGAGCAGTACTTC. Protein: CASSIQGGEGEQYF.

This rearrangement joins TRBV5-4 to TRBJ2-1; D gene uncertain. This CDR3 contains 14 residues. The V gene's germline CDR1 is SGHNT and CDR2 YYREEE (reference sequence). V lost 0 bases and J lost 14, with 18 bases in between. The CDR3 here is CASSLGASPVQEFF. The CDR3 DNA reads TGTGCCAGCAGCTTGGGCGCGTCACCAGTACAAGAGTTCTTC.

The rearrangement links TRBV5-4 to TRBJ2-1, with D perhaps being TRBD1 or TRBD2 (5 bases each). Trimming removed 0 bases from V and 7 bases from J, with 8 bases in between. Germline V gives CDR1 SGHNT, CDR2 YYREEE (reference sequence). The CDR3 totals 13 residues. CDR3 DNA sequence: TGTGCCAGCAGCTTGGGAGGGGTAAATGAGCAGTTCTTC. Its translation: CASSLGGVNEQFF.

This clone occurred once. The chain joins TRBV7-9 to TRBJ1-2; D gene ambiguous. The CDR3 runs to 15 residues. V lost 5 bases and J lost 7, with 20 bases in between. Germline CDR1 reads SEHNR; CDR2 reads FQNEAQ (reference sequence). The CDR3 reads CASSQDGTLEVGYTF. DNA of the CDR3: TGTGCCAGCAGCCAAGATGGAACGCTCGAAGTTGGCTACACCTTC.

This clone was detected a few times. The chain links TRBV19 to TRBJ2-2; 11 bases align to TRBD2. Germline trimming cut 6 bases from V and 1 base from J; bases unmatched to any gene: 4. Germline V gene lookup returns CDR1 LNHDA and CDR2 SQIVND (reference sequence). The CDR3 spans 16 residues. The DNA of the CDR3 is TGTGCCAGTAGCCAGACTAGCGGGATGAACACCGGGGAGCTGTTTTTT. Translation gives CASSQTSGMNTGELFF.

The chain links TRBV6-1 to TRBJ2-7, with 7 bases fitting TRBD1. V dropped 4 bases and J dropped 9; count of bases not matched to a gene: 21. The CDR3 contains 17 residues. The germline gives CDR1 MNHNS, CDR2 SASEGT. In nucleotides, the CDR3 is TGTGCCAGCAGTGTTACTAGGAGACAGGGTATAAGAGTAGTGCAGTACTTC. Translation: CASSVTRRQGIRVVQYF.

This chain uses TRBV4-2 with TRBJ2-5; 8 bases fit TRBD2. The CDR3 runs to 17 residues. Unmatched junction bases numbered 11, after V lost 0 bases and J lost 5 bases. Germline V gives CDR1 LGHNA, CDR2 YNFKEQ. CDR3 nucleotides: TGTGCCAGCAGCCAAGATCATAGTAGCGGGGTGGGGGAGACCCAGTACTTC. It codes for CASSQDHSSGVGETQYF.

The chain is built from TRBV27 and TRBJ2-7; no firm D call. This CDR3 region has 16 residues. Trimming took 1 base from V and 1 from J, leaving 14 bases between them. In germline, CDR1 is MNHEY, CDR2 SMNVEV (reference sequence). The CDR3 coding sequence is TGTGCCAGCAGTTTATTTGGGTTCCAACCATCCTACGAGCAGTACTTC. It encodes CASSLFGFQPSYEQYF.

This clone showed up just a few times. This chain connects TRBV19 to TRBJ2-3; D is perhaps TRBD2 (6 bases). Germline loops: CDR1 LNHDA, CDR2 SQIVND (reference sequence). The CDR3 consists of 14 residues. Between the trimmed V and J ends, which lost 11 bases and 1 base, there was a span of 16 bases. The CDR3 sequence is CAVRPSGGTDTQYF. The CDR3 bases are TGTGCCGTAAGGCCTTCGGGGGGCACAGATACGCAGTATTTT.

The CDR3 region is CASSPTGVRGDTQYF. Written as DNA, the CDR3 is TGTGCCAGCAGCCCCACGGGGGTGAGGGGTGATACGCAGTATTTT. This chain connects TRBV6-5 to TRBJ2-3; D perhaps matches TRBD2 (6 bases). The V gene lost 6 bases and the J gene lost 6 bases, with 19 bases spanning the gap. Germline V gene data show CDR1 as MNHEY and CDR2 as SVGAGI. The CDR3 extends over 15 amino acids.

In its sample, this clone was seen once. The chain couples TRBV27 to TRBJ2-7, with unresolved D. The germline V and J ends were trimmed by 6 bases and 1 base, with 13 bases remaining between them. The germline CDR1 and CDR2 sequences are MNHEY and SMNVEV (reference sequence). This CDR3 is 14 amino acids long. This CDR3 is CASRNPGRSYEQYF. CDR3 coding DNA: TGTGCCAGCAGAAACCCTGGACGTTCCTACGAGCAGTACTTC.

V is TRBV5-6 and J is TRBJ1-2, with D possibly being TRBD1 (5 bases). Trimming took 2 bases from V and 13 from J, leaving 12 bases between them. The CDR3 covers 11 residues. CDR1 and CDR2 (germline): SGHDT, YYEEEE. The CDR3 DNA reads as TGTGCCAGCAGCTTACAGGACTCCTCCACCTTC. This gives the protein CASSLQDSSTF.

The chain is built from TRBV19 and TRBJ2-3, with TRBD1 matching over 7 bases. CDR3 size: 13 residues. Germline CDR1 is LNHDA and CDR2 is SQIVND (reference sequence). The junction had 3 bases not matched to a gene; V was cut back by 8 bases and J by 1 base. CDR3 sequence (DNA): TGTGCCAGTCGAACAGGGGGCACAGATACGCAGTATTTT. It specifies CASRTGGTDTQYF.

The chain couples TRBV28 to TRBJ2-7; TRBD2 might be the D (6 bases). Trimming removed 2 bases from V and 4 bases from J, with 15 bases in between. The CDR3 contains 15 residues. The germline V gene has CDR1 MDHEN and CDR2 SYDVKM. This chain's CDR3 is CASSLTRVGGYEQYF. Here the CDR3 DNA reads TGTGCCAGCAGTTTAACCAGGGTCGGGGGTTACGAGCAGTACTTC.

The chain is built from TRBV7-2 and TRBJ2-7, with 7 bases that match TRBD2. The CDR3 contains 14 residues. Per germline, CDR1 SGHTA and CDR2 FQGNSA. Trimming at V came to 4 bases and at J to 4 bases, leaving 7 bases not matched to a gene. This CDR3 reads CASSSLGGSYEQYF. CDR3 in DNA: TGTGCCAGCAGCTCCCTCGGCGGGAGTTACGAGCAGTACTTC. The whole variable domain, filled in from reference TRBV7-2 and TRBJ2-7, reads GAGVSQSPSNKVTEKGKDVELRCDPISGHTALYWYRQSLGQGLEFLIYFQGNSAPDKSGLPSDRFSAERTGGSVSTLTIQRTQQEDSAVYLCASSSLGGSYEQYFGPGTRLTVT.